This T cell receptor (beta chain) was identified during a study of OX40 agonist ivuxolimab in advanced cancers. Libraries were prepared by immunoSEQ multiplex PCR; TCRdb keeps only in-frame clonotypes and omits some of them. The sample lists 65,000 or so clones, around 83% occurring once. This sequence originates from an adult with an advanced solid tumor such as melanoma, head and neck, liver or kidney cancer. The source material was CD4+ or CD8+ T cells sorted from blood, sampled in a trial of the OX40 agonist ivuxolimab.

The CDR3 DNA reads as TGTGCCAGCAGAGATTTACAGGGAACAACTAATGAAAAACTGTTTTTT. Translation gives CASRDLQGTTNEKLFF. The V and J genes are TRBV2 and TRBJ1-4; D may be TRBD1 (6 bases). Germline values: CDR1 SNHLY, CDR2 FYNNEI. Trimming stripped 6 bases from V and 0 bases from J, with 14 bases between. This CDR3 spans 16 amino acids.